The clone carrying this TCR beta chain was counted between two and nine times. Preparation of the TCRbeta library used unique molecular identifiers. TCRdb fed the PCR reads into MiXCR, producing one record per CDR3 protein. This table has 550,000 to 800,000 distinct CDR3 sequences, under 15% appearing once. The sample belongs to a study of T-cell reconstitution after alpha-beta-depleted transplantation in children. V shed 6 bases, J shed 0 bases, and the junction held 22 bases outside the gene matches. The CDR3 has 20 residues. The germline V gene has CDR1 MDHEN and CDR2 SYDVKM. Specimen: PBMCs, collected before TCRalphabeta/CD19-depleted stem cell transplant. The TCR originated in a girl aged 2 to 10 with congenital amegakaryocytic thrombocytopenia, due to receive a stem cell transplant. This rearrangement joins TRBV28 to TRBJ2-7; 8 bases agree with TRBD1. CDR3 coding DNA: TGTGCCAGCAGCCCTCAACAGGGTAGGCGAACAGGGGGGAGCTCCTACGAGCAGTACTTC. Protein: CASSPQQGRRTGGSSYEQYF.